A selection of T cell receptor beta chains follows, all from one sample in a study of OX40 agonist ivuxolimab in advanced cancers. The assay was immunoSEQ multiplex PCR, and TCRdb's table has in-frame clones only and misses some. This sample carries roughly 80,000 clones, around 86% of them seen once, and the ten largest clones take under 6.5%. The sequenced sample was CD4+ or CD8+ T cells sorted from blood, obtained in a trial of the OX40 agonist ivuxolimab. These receptors all stem from an adult with an advanced solid tumor such as melanoma, head and neck, liver or kidney cancer. The CDR3 runs from the conserved cysteine through the conserved F or W. The D gene is left open where the match is weak. Expanded clones get a size class; other rows say once, few or many, or leave the size out.

TRBV4-1	NA	NA	TRBJ2-7	TGCGCCAGCAGCCCCTACCTGGGGAACCCAACTCAGTACTTC	CASSPYLGNPTQYF
TRBV27	NA	NA	TRBJ1-3	TGTGCCAGCAGTTCGGCCGGGGCGGCGGGAAACACCATATATTTT	CASSSAGAAGNTIYF
TRBV6-1	NA	NA	TRBJ1-6	TGTGCCAGCAGTCCCTCGGGGTCCTATAATTCACCCCTCCACTTT	CASSPSGSYNSPLHF
TRBV6-6	NA	TRBD1	TRBJ1-5	TGTGCCAGCAGTCCCAGGACAGGGAGCAATCAGCCCCAGCATTTT	CASSPRTGSNQPQHF
TRBV7-9	NA	NA	TRBJ1-2	TGTGCCAGCAGCTCAGGGGTTCCGCAGGTCTACTATGGCTACACCTTC	CASSSGVPQVYYGYTF
TRBV11-2	NA	NA	TRBJ2-1	TGTGCCAGCAGCTTAGGGGGCGGGGGCAGCAATGAGCAGTTCTTC	CASSLGGGGSNEQFF
TRBV5-1	NA	TRBD1	TRBJ2-3	TGCGCCAGCAGCGCCGGGGACAGACCAACAGATACGCAGTATTTT	CASSAGDRPTDTQYF
TRBV7-3	NA	NA	TRBJ2-6	TGTGCCAGCAGCTTTTTAGGTGGGGGGTTGGGCTCTGGGGCCAACGTCCTGACTTTC	CASSFLGGGLGSGANVLTF
TRBV7-6	NA	TRBD1	TRBJ2-5	TGTGCCAGCAGCTTAGGTTGGGGTCAGGGGGCACAGACCCAGTACTTC	CASSLGWGQGAQTQYF
TRBV30	few	TRBD1	TRBJ1-6	TGTGCCTGGAGCGAGGGGGCAGGGAGTTCACCCCTCCACTTT	CAWSEGAGSSPLHF
TRBV10-3	few	TRBD2	TRBJ2-5	TGTGCCAGCGCGACTAGCGGGAGGGCCGTAGGAGAGACCCAGTACTTC	CASATSGRAVGETQYF
TRBV10-3	once	TRBD2	TRBJ2-7	TGTGCCATCAAGGGAGGGGATCTGTACGAGCAGTACTTC	CAIKGGDLYEQYF